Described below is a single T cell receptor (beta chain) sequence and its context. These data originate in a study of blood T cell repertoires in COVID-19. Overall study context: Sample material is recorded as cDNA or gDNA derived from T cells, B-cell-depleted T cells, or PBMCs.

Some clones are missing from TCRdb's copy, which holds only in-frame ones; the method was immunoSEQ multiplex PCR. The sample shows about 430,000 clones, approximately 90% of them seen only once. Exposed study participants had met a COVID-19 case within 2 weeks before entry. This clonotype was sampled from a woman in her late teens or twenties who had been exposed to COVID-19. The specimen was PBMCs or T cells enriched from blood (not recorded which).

DNA for the CDR3: TGTGCCAGCAGTTTATCCACCTACAGGGACCAGAACACTGAAGCTTTCTTT. Its protein product is CASSLSTYRDQNTEAFF. The V call is TRBV28, the J call TRBJ1-1; D might be TRBD1 (6 bases). V was shortened by 1 base and J by 1 base, with 16 bases between the two germline ends. The germline gives CDR1 MDHEN, CDR2 SYDVKM. CDR3 length: 17 residues.